This T cell receptor beta chain emerged from a study of glioma-infiltrating T cells. With regard to this clonotype: What it binds is unknown.

Overall study findings and caveats: Tissue-blood divergence was below expectation in non-neoplastic patients, above in gliomas.

The iRepertoire nested amplicon-rescue multiplex PCR amplified TCR alpha and beta CDR3s from RNA. TCRdb analysed the multiplex PCR reads with MiXCR anew, one entry per CDR3 protein. The sample contains some 190,000 distinct CDR3 sequences, approximately 30% of which appear only once. The TCR originated in a human donor with low-grade glioma or glioblastoma, undergoing nonglioma brain surgery, or in good health (not recorded which). Sequencing input: glioma tissue, nonneoplastic brain tissue, or PBMCs (not recorded which).

CDR3 sequence reads: CASSLGGSTSYEQYF. DNA for the CDR3: TGCGCCAGCAGCTTGGGCGGGAGCACCTCCTACGAGCAGTACTTC. V gene TRBV5-1 combines with J gene TRBJ2-7, with 7 bases identical to TRBD2. The trim removed 0 bases at V and 0 bases at J, leaving 3 bases unmatched. The CDR3 length is 15 residues. Germline V gene lookup returns CDR1 SGHRS and CDR2 YFSETQ. The variable domain in full, with the rest retrieved from reference TRBV5-1 and TRBJ2-7, is KAGVTQTPRYLIKTRGQQVTLSCSPISGHRSVSWYQQTPGQGLQFLFEYFSETQRNKGNFPGRFSGRQFSNSRSEMNVSTLELGDSALYLCASSLGGSTSYEQYFGPGTRLTVT.